This record covers a single T cell receptor (beta chain). Its cognate antigen is unknown. The sample is drawn from a study of OX40 agonist ivuxolimab in advanced cancers. Turning to the study itself: Every 2 weeks, ivuxolimab was infused into the patients intravenously at between 0.01 and 10 mg/kg. One hepatocellular carcinoma and a couple of cutaneous melanoma patients partially responded. Broader study findings: In the 0.1-3.0 mg/kg groups, partial responders showed among the lowest expansion.

The CDR3 extends over 14 amino acids. Trimming took 3 bases from V and 1 from J; bases not matched to a gene: 3. Germline CDR1 and CDR2: SGDLS and YYNGEE. Clones were read by immunoSEQ multiplex PCR, and TCRdb kept only the in-frame ones, dropping some. This sample has 40,000 to 55,000 clones, with 75% to 85% found just once. Here the sequenced sample was CD4+ or CD8+ T cells sorted from blood, taken in a trial of the OX40 agonist ivuxolimab. V is TRBV9 and J is TRBJ2-5; 7 nucleotides agree with TRBD2. The TCR originated in an adult with an advanced solid tumor such as melanoma, head and neck, liver or kidney cancer. The CDR3 nucleotides read TGTGCCAGCAGCGCTAGCGGATCCCAAGAGACCCAGTACTTC. Translated, it gives CASSASGSQETQYF.